A single sample gave rise to the 21 T cell receptor beta chains below, sequenced in a study of tumor-infiltrating lymphocytes in primary liver carcinoma. Co-extraction yielded RNA and DNA from about 20-30 mg of unsorted bulk tissue. Researchers generated TCR beta cDNA from about 460 ng of total RNA, relying on a constant-region primer. It was through three nested multiplex PCR rounds of slightly modified ARM-PCR that TCR beta libraries arose. Each of the first two PCR rounds ran approximately 10 cycles with TRBV1-TRBV30 forward and C-beta reverse primers. TCRdb ran MiXCR on the multiplex PCR reads and lists one entry per CDR3 protein. The sample has 40,000 to 55,000 distinct CDR3 sequences; 55% to 75% are singletons. The sample consisted of liver tumor tissue from sampling region 5. Subset described: tumor region T5, tumor centre. All receptors come from a man in his forties with primary liver carcinoma and hepatitis B virus infection.

This clonotype is termed medium-sized. The chain employs TRBV10-3 and TRBJ1-6; 8 bases are shared with TRBD1. V trimming: 6 bases; J trimming: 10 bases; junction bases outside the gene matches: 8. CDR3 size: 14 residues. In germline, CDR1 is ENHRY, CDR2 SYGVKD. The CDR3 loop reads CAISHDRGGSPLHF. In DNA form, the CDR3 reads TGTGCCATCAGCCACGACAGGGGAGGATCACCCCTCCACTTT.

This chain links TRBV28 with TRBJ1-5; D call uncertain. Deletions cut 5 bases from V and 3 bases from J, with 17 bases between. Germline assignment: CDR1 MDHEN and CDR2 SYDVKM. The length of the CDR3 is 16 residues. CDR3 in DNA: TGTGCCAGCAGTCTAATGACGGCGGGCATCAATCAGCCCCAGCATTTT. Its protein is CASSLMTAGINQPQHF.

This chain joins TRBV20-1 and TRBJ1-4; TRBD1 matches 7 bases. Trimming took 4 bases from V and 8 from J; bases not matched to a gene: 7. This CDR3 is built from 13 residues. Germline V gives CDR1 DFQATT, CDR2 SNEGSKA (reference sequence). CDR3 coding DNA: TGCAGTGCTATCGACAGGGTAGGAGAAAAACTGTTTTTT. Its protein product is CSAIDRVGEKLFF.

About this clonotype: This clone may be a read error of a much larger clone one base away. CDR3 protein: CAWSRGNYEQYF. The CDR3 DNA follows: TGTGCCTGGAGTAGAGGCAACTACGAGCAGTACTTC. This chain connects TRBV30 to TRBJ2-7; D gene uncertain. The V gene lost 2 bases and the J gene lost 3 bases, with 8 bases spanning the gap. Per germline, CDR1 GTSNPN and CDR2 SVGIG (reference sequence). The CDR3 has 12 residues.

The chain carries TRBV5-1 and TRBJ2-5; D perhaps matches TRBD1 (5 bases). This CDR3 has 15 amino acids. V lost 4 bases, J lost 4 bases, and 17 bases lay in between. Per germline, CDR1 SGHRS and CDR2 YFSETQ. The CDR3 region is CASSAQGSLRETQYF. For the CDR3, the DNA is TGCGCCAGCAGCGCCCAGGGCTCCCTCCGAGAGACCCAGTACTTC.

This rearrangement joins TRBV29-1 to TRBJ2-5; D not certain. This CDR3 contains 13 residues. Per germline, CDR1 SQVTM and CDR2 ANQGSEA. The V and J ends lost 4 bases and 5 bases respectively, with 14 bases between them. In DNA, the CDR3 is TGCAGCGTTGGTGAGAGGACCACTGAGACCCAGTACTTC. Translated, it gives CSVGERTTETQYF.

Concerning this clonotype: The junction shows a germline mismatch at one end, possibly a read error. The rearrangement uses TRBV11-2 and TRBJ2-7; possibly TRBD2 for D (8 bases). In germline, CDR1 is SGHAT, CDR2 FQNNGV. The CDR3 spans 17 residues. In DNA form, the CDR3 reads TGCGTCAGCAGCTGGACTAGCTGGACAGGAAGTTCCTACGAGCAGTACTTC. This codes for CVSSWTSWTGSSYEQYF.

The chain joins TRBV4-1 to TRBJ2-7, with 8 bases lining up with TRBD2. Germline loops: CDR1 MGHRA, CDR2 YSYEKL. This CDR3 is 15 amino acids long. The CDR3 loop is CVSSQELAGSYEQYF. Written as DNA, the CDR3 is TGCGTCAGTAGCCAAGAGTTAGCGGGGTCCTACGAGCAGTACTTC.

Many counts were recorded for this clonotype. The V gene is TRBV12-3 or TRBV12-4, the J gene TRBJ2-2; D is uncertain. The V gene lost 6 bases and the J gene lost 7 bases, with 9 bases spanning the gap. There are 12 residues in the CDR3. CDR3 nucleotide sequence: TGTGCCAGCAGCCGCGACGACGGGGAGCTGTTTTTT. Amino acids: CASSRDDGELFF.

Notes on this clonotype: A read error may produce the germline difference seen at one junction end. This chain joins TRBV30 and TRBJ2-3; 7 bases align to TRBD2. CDR3 size: 20 residues. CDR1 GTSNPN and CDR2 SVGIG come from the germline V gene (reference sequence). The CDR3 sequence is CAWSPQLGSGLPASPDMQYF. The CDR3, as DNA: TGTGCCTGGAGTCCCCAACTGGGTAGCGGGTTGCCCGCTTCCCCAGATATGCAGTATTTT.

This clonotype showed up many times. The genes are TRBV12-3 or TRBV12-4 and TRBJ2-5; 7 nucleotides match TRBD2. This CDR3 region has 14 residues. The V segment lost 8 bases and the J segment 4 bases; nucleotides outside the gene matches: 10. DNA for the CDR3: TGTGCCAGCTTTCCTAGCGGAGGGACAGAGACCCAGTACTTC. Amino acid sequence: CASFPSGGTETQYF.

As to this clonotype: One end of the junction varies from germline; a read error may be responsible. The V gene is TRBV11-1, the J gene TRBJ2-7, with D perhaps being TRBD1 or TRBD2 (5 bases each). The V gene's germline CDR1 is SGHAT and CDR2 FQDESV (reference sequence). The CDR3 consists of 14 residues. CDR3: CAGSLDGASFEQYF. The CDR3 region has the DNA TGTGCCGGCAGCTTGGACGGGGCGTCCTTCGAGCAGTACTTC.

A word on this clonotype: An end of the junction differs from the germline gene, which may be a read error. The chain uses TRBV29-1 and TRBJ2-1; D ambiguous. CDR1 is SQVTM and CDR2 is ANQGSEA in the germline V gene. The length of the CDR3 is 11 residues. The CDR3 region has the DNA TGCGGCGTTGAACTGCGGTATGAGCAGTTCTTC. This sequence encodes CGVELRYEQFF.

As concerns this clonotype: The germline gene is not matched at one end of the junction; a read error may be the cause. The chain is built from TRBV7-8 and TRBJ2-7; D perhaps matches TRBD2 (6 bases). The CDR3 contains 13 residues. The germline V gene encodes CDR1 SGHVS and CDR2 FQNEAQ. In DNA, the CDR3 is TGCGCCAGCAACTTTACCACCGGGAGCGAGCAGTACTTC. This translates into CASNFTTGSEQYF.

This clonotype was counted a single time. Likely a read error: the CDR3 ends without its conserved phenylalanine or tryptophan. As DNA, the CDR3 is TGCAGCGTTGATCAGGGGGAGGGTGAAAAACTGTTTTTG. It translates to CSVDQGEGEKLFL. The chain has TRBV29-1 and TRBJ1-4, with 7 bases fitting TRBD1. The ends lost 3 bases at V and 7 bases at J; junction bases unmatched: 5. The CDR3 length is 13 residues. Germline CDR1 reads SQVTM; CDR2 reads ANQGSEA.

This chain links TRBV30 with TRBJ2-7; D call uncertain. Germline loops: CDR1 GTSNPN, CDR2 SVGIG (reference sequence). The CDR3 covers 11 residues. Trimming shortened V by 5 bases and J by 10 bases, and 15 bases separated the two germline ends. CDR3 sequence reads: CAWRSACDQYF. In DNA, the CDR3 is TGTGCCTGGCGATCCGCCTGCGATCAGTACTTC.

This sequence joins TRBV7-9 and TRBJ2-7; TRBD2 matches 7 bases. The CDR3 is 16 amino acids. Germline loops: CDR1 SEHNR, CDR2 FQNEAQ (reference sequence). Unmatched junction bases numbered 14, after V lost 7 bases and J lost 2 bases. CDR3 sequence (DNA): TGTGCCAGCATTTTAGGGCTAGCGGCCTCCACCTACGAGCAGTACTTC. Protein sequence: CASILGLAASTYEQYF.

Comments on this clonotype: It may be a read error: a sequence one base away is much more abundant. The V and J genes are TRBV28 and TRBJ2-7, with D possibly being TRBD2 (5 bases). The germline V gene has CDR1 MDHEN and CDR2 SYDVKM. The CDR3 extends over 13 amino acids. V gave up 8 bases and J gave up 1 base, with 12 bases separating them. The CDR3 DNA is TGTGCCAGCTCGGACTTAGGGTCCTACGAGCAGTACTTC. It yields the protein CASSDLGSYEQYF.

As regards this clonotype: Possible read error: a much larger clone is one base away. DNA of the CDR3: TGCAGCATTGAGGGCCCACACTACAATGAGCAGTTCTTC. The encoded protein is CSIEGPHYNEQFF. The chain joins TRBV29-1 to TRBJ2-1; tentatively, D is TRBD2 (5 bases). Germline values: CDR1 SQVTM, CDR2 ANQGSEA. This CDR3 has 13 residues.

This clonotype was seen ten or more times. This chain links TRBV12-3 or TRBV12-4 with TRBJ2-1; D might be TRBD2 (6 bases). V lost 3 bases, J lost 2 bases, and 20 bases lay in between. The CDR3 runs 18 residues. This CDR3 reads CASSFLATSGSPYNEQFF. DNA for the CDR3: TGTGCCAGCAGTTTTCTTGCTACCTCCGGGAGTCCCTACAATGAGCAGTTCTTC.

In regard to this clonotype: A much larger clone differs from this one at a single base, so this may be a read error. The chain uses TRBV24-1 and TRBJ2-1; 7 bases agree with TRBD2. CDR3 size: 15 residues. In germline, CDR1 is KGHDR, CDR2 SFDVKD. In DNA, the CDR3 is TGTGCCACCAGTGCCCGGGCTAGCGGAAACAATGAGCAGTCCTTC. It codes for CATSARASGNNEQSF.